This passage covers 20 T cell receptor beta chains from one sample sequenced in a study of CD8+CD57+ T cells in acquired aplastic anemia. The template for TCR beta VDJ and CDR3 sequence profiling was genomic DNA. A single record per CDR3 protein comes from TCRdb applying MiXCR to the reads. In the table there are some 240,000 distinct CDR3 sequences, 34% of which are singletons. The specimen sequenced was sorted CD4+, CD8+, or CD8+CD57+ T cells (not recorded which) from PBMCs. All receptors come from a human donor in good health, serving as a control.

The gene calls are TRBV29-1 and TRBJ2-2, with 10 bases fitting TRBD2. This CDR3 spans 16 amino acids. CDR1 and CDR2 from the germline V gene are SQVTM and ANQGSEA. V lost 4 bases to trimming and J lost 0 bases; unmatched junction nucleotides: 5. The CDR3 loop reads CSVGRGTSANTGELFF. DNA for the CDR3: TGCAGCGTTGGCCGGGGGACTAGCGCGAACACCGGGGAGCTGTTTTTT.

The J gene is TRBJ2-7, the V gene TRBV28; 7 nucleotides agree with TRBD2. V was clipped by 1 base and J by 2 bases; unmatched bases: 14. This CDR3 is 18 amino acids long. Germline loops: CDR1 MDHEN, CDR2 SYDVKM. The CDR3 spells CASSLYGTSGDPTYEQYF. CDR3 nucleotide sequence: TGTGCCAGCAGTTTATACGGGACCAGCGGGGATCCTACCTACGAGCAGTACTTC.

The gene calls are TRBV29-1 and TRBJ1-2; TRBD1 aligns across 10 bases. CDR3 length: 12 amino acids. Unmatched junction bases numbered 4, after V lost 6 bases and J lost 6 bases. CDR1 is SQVTM, CDR2 ANQGSEA, per germline. The CDR3 sequence is CSVGTGVHGYTF. As DNA, the CDR3 is TGCAGCGTGGGGACAGGGGTCCATGGCTACACCTTC.

The chain recombines TRBV7-9 with TRBJ1-2; 7 positions agree with TRBD1. J was trimmed by 7 bases and V by 6 bases; bases with no gene match: 11. Germline CDR1 SEHNR, CDR2 FQNEAQ (reference sequence). The length of the CDR3 is 14 residues. Here the CDR3 reads CASSAQTGSAGYTF. As DNA, the CDR3 is TGTGCCAGCAGTGCTCAGACAGGGAGCGCTGGCTACACCTTC.

This sequence joins TRBV5-1 and TRBJ1-1; D unresolved. The CDR3 has 14 amino acids. Germline-derived CDR1 and CDR2 are SGHRS and YFSETQ. Deletions cut 7 bases from V and 5 bases from J, with 18 bases between. The CDR3 sequence is CASSGGNPRTEAFF. The CDR3 nucleotides are TGCGCCAGCTCGGGAGGGAATCCGAGAACTGAAGCTTTCTTT. The variable domain in full, completed from reference TRBV5-1 and TRBJ1-1, reads KAGVTQTPRYLIKTRGQQVTLSCSPISGHRSVSWYQQTPGQGLQFLFEYFSETQRNKGNFPGRFSGRQFSNSRSEMNVSTLELGDSALYLCASSGGNPRTEAFFGQGTRLTVV.

This clonotype was seen repeatedly, ten times or more. The chain employs TRBV24-1 and TRBJ2-1; 9 bases match TRBD2. The CDR3 loop spans 16 amino acids. J was trimmed by 2 bases and V by 4 bases; bases with no gene match: 5. Germline V gene data show CDR1 as KGHDR and CDR2 as SFDVKD. The CDR3 spells CATSDRLAAAYNEQFF. In DNA, the CDR3 is TGTGCCACCAGTGACCGACTAGCGGCCGCCTACAATGAGCAGTTCTTC.

CDR3 in amino acids: CASSLGLARGVNGYTF. CDR3 coding DNA: TGTGCCAGCAGCTTAGGATTAGCCAGGGGAGTTAATGGCTACACCTTC. The chain links TRBV11-1 to TRBJ1-2; perhaps TRBD1 as D (6 bases). This CDR3 spans 16 amino acids. Deletions cut 1 base from V and 6 bases from J, with 18 bases between. Germline assignment: CDR1 SGHAT and CDR2 FQDESV (reference sequence).

This clonotype was detected many times. This sequence joins TRBV20-1 and TRBJ2-7; D is unclear. Germline loops: CDR1 DFQATT, CDR2 SNEGSKA (reference sequence). The length of the CDR3 is 13 residues. Trimming pared 0 bases from V and 3 bases from J, leaving 9 bases between. CDR3 sequence: CSARDRTNYEQYF. The CDR3 nucleotides read TGCAGTGCTAGAGATCGGACGAACTACGAGCAGTACTTC.

The rearrangement joins TRBV3-1 to TRBJ1-5; D possibly corresponds to TRBD1 (6 bases). The CDR3 has 14 amino acids. In germline, CDR1 is LGHDT, CDR2 YNNKEL (reference sequence). V dropped 1 base and J dropped 7 bases, with 11 bases sitting between them. Here the CDR3 reads CASSQAGVSQPQHF. Here the CDR3 DNA reads TGTGCCAGCAGCCAAGCAGGGGTTTCCCAGCCCCAGCATTTT.

This clonotype was found many times. J is TRBJ1-1 and V is TRBV24-1; no firm D call. The V end lost 4 bases, the J end lost 1 base, and 6 bases lay between the germline ends. This CDR3 region has 13 residues. Germline CDR1 is KGHDR and CDR2 is SFDVKD. CDR3 sequence (DNA): TGTGCCACCAGTGACCATAAGAACACTGAAGCTTTCTTT. Amino acids: CATSDHKNTEAFF.

This clonotype came up once. The J gene is TRBJ1-6, the V gene TRBV24-1, with 11 bases matching TRBD1. The CDR3 covers 13 residues. Unmatched junction bases numbered 3, after V lost 9 bases and J lost 9 bases. Germline V lookup: CDR1 KGHDR, CDR2 SFDVKD. As DNA, the CDR3 is TGTGCCACCGGGACAGGGGGTACTTCACCCCTCCACTTT. Translation gives CATGTGGTSPLHF.

This clonotype came up many times. V usage is TRBV20-1 and J usage is TRBJ2-1; 9 bases align to TRBD2. V shed 6 bases and J 4 bases; nucleotides not matched to a gene: 7. Per germline, CDR1 DFQATT and CDR2 SNEGSKA (reference sequence). The length of the CDR3 is 14 residues. CDR3 sequence reads: CSALTSGDYNEQFF. The CDR3 nucleotides read TGCAGTGCATTGACTAGCGGAGATTACAATGAGCAGTTCTTC.

The J gene is TRBJ1-3, the V gene TRBV20-1, with D tentatively TRBD1 (5 bases). The CDR3 loop spans 15 amino acids. V lost 0 bases and J lost 0, with 9 bases in between. The V gene's germline CDR1 is DFQATT and CDR2 SNEGSKA (reference sequence). The CDR3 region is CSARDTGGSGNTIYF. The CDR3 nucleotides are TGCAGTGCTAGAGATACGGGGGGCTCTGGAAACACCATATATTTT.

This clonotype was observed many times. This sequence joins TRBV6-1 and TRBJ2-7; D is possibly TRBD2 (6 bases). The CDR3 extends over 12 amino acids. The germline V gene encodes CDR1 MNHNS and CDR2 SASEGT. Trimming pared 8 bases from V and 4 bases from J, leaving 12 bases between. In DNA form, the CDR3 reads TGTGCCAGCGGGGCCCGGGGGTACGAGCAGTACTTC. Protein: CASGARGYEQYF.

This clonotype occurred many times. V is TRBV19 and J is TRBJ1-3; D gene ambiguous. The germline V gene encodes CDR1 LNHDA and CDR2 SQIVND (reference sequence). This CDR3 region has 13 residues. V lost 4 bases, J lost 8 bases, and 12 bases lay in between. The CDR3 spells CASSTATMDTIYF. The CDR3 DNA follows: TGTGCCAGTAGTACGGCGACCATGGACACCATATATTTT.

This clonotype was counted between two and nine times. The rearrangement joins TRBV14 to TRBJ1-5; the D is unclear. Germline loops: CDR1 SGHDN, CDR2 FVKESK. The length of the CDR3 is 15 residues. V was shortened by 6 bases and J by 0 bases, with 12 bases between the two germline ends. In DNA form, the CDR3 reads TGTGCCAGCAGATACGGACGGCTTAGCAATCAGCCCCAGCATTTT. It translates to CASRYGRLSNQPQHF.

This clonotype was seen more than once but under ten times. The chain links TRBV15 to TRBJ2-7, with D maybe TRBD1 (5 bases). The V end lost 3 bases, the J end lost 3 bases, and 15 bases lay between the germline ends. The germline V gene has CDR1 LNHNV and CDR2 YYDKDF (reference sequence). The CDR3 loop spans 15 amino acids. In nucleotides, the CDR3 is TGTGCCACCAGCAGTGAGGCAGGGTCGAACTACGAGCAGTACTTC. Amino acid sequence: CATSSEAGSNYEQYF.

The chain employs TRBV4-2 and TRBJ2-5, with D possibly being TRBD1 (6 bases). The CDR3 runs to 15 residues. CDR1 is LGHNA and CDR2 is YNFKEQ in the germline V gene. The V and J ends lost 4 bases and 4 bases respectively, with 16 bases between them. The CDR3 coding sequence is TGTGCCAGCAGCCCGTCAACAGGGTACGGAGAGACCCAGTACTTC. It is translated as CASSPSTGYGETQYF.

This clonotype is a singleton in its sample. The gene calls are TRBV10-3 and TRBJ2-7, with TRBD2 as a possible D gene (5 bases). CDR3 length equals 12 residues. V was pared by 5 bases and J by 13 bases, with 18 bases between. CDR1 is ENHRY and CDR2 is SYGVKD in the germline V gene. CDR3 in amino acids: CAISYPGGLGYF. Written as DNA, the CDR3 is TGTGCCATCAGTTACCCTGGAGGCCTCGGCTACTTC.

A word on this clonotype: This may arise from a read error, as a much more abundant clone is one base away. This chain's CDR3 is CASSSSGALNEQSF. The CDR3 nucleotides read TGTGCCAGCTCCTCTAGCGGGGCCCTTAATGAGCAGTCCTTC. V is TRBV2 and J is TRBJ2-1; TRBD2 agrees at 9 bases. Germline CDR1 is SNHLY and CDR2 is FYNNEI. The CDR3 is 14 amino acids.